This T cell receptor (beta chain) was captured by sequencing in a study of cytotoxic CD8 clonotypes in ibrutinib-treated CLL. Study-wide background: Response samples followed a median roughly 13 months of treatment, range 6 to 36.

This clone has just a few counts. TCRdb's copy holds only in-frame clones and misses some; the assay was immunoSEQ multiplex PCR. The sample holds around 76,000 clones, roughly 83% seen once. This CDR3 contains 18 residues. The specimen comprised PBMCs, sampled after 24 months of ibrutinib treatment. This TCR was recovered from a human donor with chronic lymphocytic leukemia. The V and J genes are TRBV21-1 and TRBJ1-5. TRBV21-1 is a documented pseudogene. The CDR3 DNA sequence: TGTGCCAGCAGCAAGAAGTCCCTGCATTACAAGAGTAATCAGCCCCAGCATTTT. Translated, it gives CASSKKSLHYKSNQPQHF.